These 11 T cell receptor beta chains came from one sample sequenced in a study of identical twins. TCRdb called the 5' RACE reads again in MiXCR, with one record for every CDR3 protein. The sample holds about 520,000 distinct CDR3 sequences, about 20% seen once. The same sample was also studied in work on T cells expressing NK-cell markers.

The sample comprised CD4+ T cells sorted from blood. These receptors all come from a woman younger than 35 in good health.

The chain uses TRBV9 and TRBJ1-3, with TRBD1 as a possible D gene (5 bases). CDR3 length: 15 residues. Per the germline V gene, CDR1 is SGDLS and CDR2 is YYNGEE. Deletions cut 3 bases from V and 4 bases from J, with 14 bases between. The CDR3 nucleotides read TGTGCCAGCAGCGCGCCGGGGGGGAACGGAAACACCATATATTTT. This sequence encodes CASSAPGGNGNTIYF.

There are a few counts of this clonotype. The rearrangement links TRBV6-6 to TRBJ1-2, with a possible D match to TRBD1 (6 bases). V lost 6 bases and J lost 8, with 13 bases in between. The germline gives CDR1 MNHNY, CDR2 SVGAGI (reference sequence). The length of the CDR3 is 12 residues. The CDR3: CASRLRGHGYTF. CDR3 DNA sequence: TGTGCCAGCAGACTCAGGGGACACGGCTACACCTTC.

This clonotype was counted a few times. One end of the junction varies from germline; a read error may be responsible. J is TRBJ2-1 and V is TRBV5-1; 7 nucleotides line up with TRBD2. This CDR3 contains 14 residues. Germline V lookup: CDR1 SGHRS, CDR2 YFSETQ. The CDR3 DNA reads TGCGCCAGCAGCACCGGGGAGGGCTACAGTGAGCAGTTCTTC. This encodes CASSTGEGYSEQFF.

This sequence joins TRBV6-5 and TRBJ2-5; D remains unclear. This CDR3 has 13 amino acids. Germline assignment: CDR1 MNHEY and CDR2 SVGAGI. V was trimmed by 4 bases and J by 2 bases, leaving 8 bases between them. The CDR3: CASSFQQQETQYF. CDR3 DNA: TGTGCCAGCAGTTTTCAGCAGCAAGAGACCCAGTACTTC.

Only a few counts were recorded for this clonotype. This chain uses TRBV20-1 with TRBJ2-5, with 7 bases lining up with TRBD2. Germline trimming cut 0 bases from V and 5 bases from J; bases unmatched to any gene: 12. Germline values: CDR1 DFQATT, CDR2 SNEGSKA (reference sequence). The CDR3 length is 16 residues. The CDR3 bases are TGCAGTGCTAGAGACGCAAATAGCGGGCCCCGGGAGACCCAGTACTTC. It codes for CSARDANSGPRETQYF.

The chain has TRBV20-1 and TRBJ2-5; D is uncertain. The CDR3 is 13 amino acids. Germline CDR1 reads DFQATT; CDR2 reads SNEGSKA (reference sequence). With 4 bases removed from V and 4 bases from J, the gap between germline ends came to 13 bases. Written as DNA, the CDR3 is TGCAGTGCTATGTTCCGGGTGGGAGAGACCCAGTACTTC. Its translation is CSAMFRVGETQYF.

A single count supports this clonotype. This chain connects TRBV12-3 or TRBV12-4 to TRBJ2-1; D perhaps matches TRBD2 (6 bases). The CDR3 covers 15 residues. Trimming took off 2 bases at V and 4 bases at J, with 12 bases between the two ends. The CDR3 loop reads CASSLIRDLYNEQFF. In DNA, the CDR3 is TGTGCCAGCAGTTTAATCAGGGACTTGTACAATGAGCAGTTCTTC.

The genes are TRBV10-3 and TRBJ2-7; D unresolved. This CDR3 is 11 amino acids long. V shed 5 bases and J shed 3 bases, with 5 bases lying between them. Looked up from germline, CDR1 is ENHRY and CDR2 is SYGVKD. The CDR3 coding sequence is TGTGCCATCAGTAATAACTACGAGCAGTACTTC. This translates into CAISNNYEQYF.

The rearrangement links TRBV7-9 to TRBJ2-4; TRBD2 aligns across 7 bases. CDR1 is SEHNR and CDR2 is FQNEAQ in the germline V gene (reference sequence). J was trimmed by 6 bases and V by 2 bases; bases with no gene match: 7. CDR3 size: 15 residues. CDR3 nucleotide sequence: TGTGCCAGCAGCTTAAGTAGGGAGCGGGGAAACATTCAGTACTTC. It translates to CASSLSRERGNIQYF.

This clonotype was seen a handful of times. The chain employs TRBV29-1 and TRBJ2-1; 8 bases align to TRBD2. The CDR3 length is 13 residues. The V and J ends lost 4 bases and 5 bases, in that order; junction bases with no gene match: 4. Germline CDR1 is SQVTM and CDR2 is ANQGSEA. CDR3 coding DNA: TGCAGCGTTGCGGGGGGGGGCCACAATGAGCAGTTCTTC. This encodes CSVAGGGHNEQFF.

This clonotype was observed many times. The V call is TRBV10-3, the J call TRBJ1-6; no clear D gene. The CDR3 totals 14 residues. Looked up from germline, CDR1 is ENHRY and CDR2 is SYGVKD. CDR3 protein: CAHSPGRYNSPLHF. CDR3 DNA sequence: TGTGCACACAGTCCAGGACGATATAATTCACCCCTCCACTTT.